The following is a T cell receptor beta chain sequence with its context. Its antigen is undetermined. A much larger clone lies one base from this, so it may be a read error. Since the CDR3 does not end with the conserved phenylalanine or tryptophan, this likely comes from a read error. The data belong to a study of molecular identifiers for immune sequencing clone quantification. Whole-study context: Four of five splits of RNA from roughly 18,000 or 92,000 naive CD8 cells were sequenced in replicates.

Previously published methods and listed TCR primers were used for the bulk TCR libraries. TCRdb called the PCR reads again in MiXCR, with one record for every CDR3 protein. The sample holds 550,000 to 750,000 distinct CDR3 sequences; about 20% are singletons and the top ten take roughly 0.9%. Points from the study as a whole: In naive cells, under 1% of molecules belonged to clones above 20 RNA copies, against over 98% in effector cells.

Germline trimming cut 8 bases from V and 5 bases from J; bases unmatched to any gene: 13. This CDR3 is built from 15 residues. Germline assignment: CDR1 MNHEY and CDR2 SVGEGT. The clonotype originates from a human donor in good health. Some libraries in this study had Jurkat cell RNA spiked in. The rearrangement links TRBV6-2 or TRBV6-3 to TRBJ1-1; 8 bases are shared with TRBD1. Sequenced input: naive CD8+ T cells from blood, with Jurkat cell RNA spiked in. The subset denotes: FACS-sorted CD8+CD4-CCR7+CD45RA+ naive T cells. The CDR3 spells CASSLATGVRTEAFL. The CDR3 DNA sequence: TGTGCCAGCTCTCTGGCGACAGGGGTGCGGACTGAAGCTTTCCTT.